This T cell receptor (beta chain) was found in a study of shared clonotypes between healthy human individuals. Study-wide results and limits: What naive subsets generally showed was a larger estimated richness than memory subsets showed. Sharing across four donors was highest in naive CD4 (roughly 5%) and lowest in memory CD8 (roughly 0.4%). Though the depth was large, rarefaction showed that sorted-subset sequencing was incomplete.

Naive CD8 isolation took CD45RO-negative cells positively selected for CCR7 and excluded terminally differentiated effector memory CD45RA+ cells. Donors had no recently reported acute infections or vaccinations and were HIV-negative. TCRdb's table, derived via immunoSEQ multiplex PCR, lists solely in-frame clones and lacks some. The sample carries 550,000 to 750,000 clones, about 92% recorded once. The CDR3 sequence is 13 residues long. The germline CDR1 and CDR2 sequences are GTSNPN and SVGIG (reference sequence). V dropped 5 bases and J dropped 3 bases, with 14 bases sitting between them. Note on this clone: The antigen is undetermined.

Sequencing was performed on naive CD8+ T cells sorted from blood. The TCR was taken from a young man in good health. This sequence joins TRBV30 and TRBJ2-7; D may be TRBD1 (6 bases). The CDR3 loop reads CAWAWGQFYEQYF. The CDR3 nucleotides read TGTGCCTGGGCGTGGGGGCAGTTCTACGAGCAGTACTTC.